A single sample is the source of the 3 T cell receptor beta chains below, sequenced in a study of T cells in Graves' hyperthyroidism and ophthalmopathy. TCR beta CDR3 sequences were amplified from RNA transcripts. First-round RT-PCR of the TCR CDR3 relied on the HTBI primer set. TCRdb ran MiXCR on the multiplex PCR reads and lists one entry per CDR3 protein. This table holds about 560,000 distinct CDR3 sequences, around 17% found once. The sample taken for sequencing was blood. The origin of the receptors is a woman aged 18 to 35 with Graves' hyperthyroidism.

In its sample, this clonotype was seen many times. The chain joins TRBV19 to TRBJ2-5; 8 nucleotides align to TRBD1. The germline V gene has CDR1 LNHDA and CDR2 SQIVND (reference sequence). The CDR3 contains 14 residues. Losses at the gene ends were 3 bases for V and 5 bases for J; bases not matched to a gene: 5. CDR3 coding DNA: TGTGCCAGTAGTATGGCCAGGGGGCCGGAGACCCAGTACTTC. Its protein product is CASSMARGPETQYF.

This clonotype has more than one count but fewer than ten. The V call is TRBV18, the J call TRBJ1-4; tentative D call: TRBD1 (6 bases). Trimming left V 1 base short and J 3 bases short, with 15 bases between. The CDR3 is made up of 17 amino acids. Looked up from germline, CDR1 is KGHSH and CDR2 is LQKENI. CDR3 loop: CASSPQGETSPNEKLFF. CDR3 in DNA: TGTGCCAGCTCACCACAGGGGGAAACCTCACCTAATGAAAAACTGTTTTTT.

The table lists this clonotype with many counts. This sequence joins TRBV15 and TRBJ2-7, with no clear D. This CDR3 contains 13 residues. Germline CDR1 and CDR2: LNHNV and YYDKDF (reference sequence). Trimming left V 3 bases short and J 2 bases short, with 8 bases between. CDR3 amino acids: CATSRAPTYEQYF. The CDR3 DNA reads as TGTGCCACCAGCAGGGCTCCTACCTACGAGCAGTACTTC.